The source of this T cell receptor beta chain is a study of T cells in localized non-small cell lung cancer. Sequenced by immunoSEQ multiplex PCR; TCRdb stores in-frame clones only, minus some. The table records 15,000 or so clones, about 89% of them present only once. The CDR3 extends over 14 amino acids. V trimming: 6 bases; J trimming: 2 bases; junction bases outside the gene matches: 5. The germline V gene encodes CDR1 SGHDN and CDR2 FVKESK. Study findings and constraints: Uninvolved adjacent lung showed peak T cell clonality, exceeding tumor.

This clone appeared a single time. Its antigen is not known. This chain connects TRBV14 to TRBJ2-3, with 7 bases that match TRBD2. The starting material was peripheral blood mononuclear cells, obtained before any cancer treatment. This TCR was recovered from a male donor older than 55 with stage II lung adenocarcinoma. CDR3 in amino acids: CASREWDYTDTQYF. CDR3 coding DNA: TGTGCCAGCAGAGAGTGGGACTACACAGATACGCAGTATTTT.